The 12 T cell receptor beta chains in this list originate from one sample, sequenced in a study of blood T cell repertoires in COVID-19. Using immunoSEQ multiplex PCR, the repertoire was profiled, and TCRdb retains in-frame clones only, with some absent. The sample carries 25,000 to 30,000 clones, approximately 80% recorded once. Sequencing used peripheral blood. Source of these receptors: an older woman with acute or convalescent COVID-19.

The chain joins TRBV7-9 to TRBJ2-7; TRBD1 matches 8 bases. Germline lookup yields CDR1 SEHNR and CDR2 FQNEAQ (reference sequence). J was trimmed by 3 bases and V by 5 bases; bases with no gene match: 3. This CDR3 is 13 amino acids long. The CDR3 sequence is CASSPGTGYEQYF. The CDR3 DNA reads as TGTGCCAGCAGCCCCGGGACAGGCTACGAGCAGTACTTC. The variable domain in full, completed from reference TRBV7-9 and TRBJ2-7, reads DTGVSQNPRHKITKRGQNVTFRCDPISEHNRLYWYRQTLGQGPEFLTYFQNEAQLEKSRLLSDRFSAERPKGSFSTLEIQRTEQGDSAMYLCASSPGTGYEQYFGPGTRLTVT.

CDR3 nucleotides: TGTGCCAGCAGCGGGCCGGGGGATGTGGGGCAGTTCTTC. This encodes CASSGPGDVGQFF. The gene calls are TRBV9 and TRBJ2-1, with D maybe TRBD2 (6 bases). The CDR3 spans 13 residues. Trimming took 3 bases from V and 12 from J, leaving 16 bases between them. Germline CDR1 is SGDLS and CDR2 is YYNGEE. Drawing the rest from reference TRBV9 and TRBJ2-1, the complete variable domain is DSGVTQTPKHLITATGQRVTLRCSPRSGDLSVYWYQQSLDQGLQFLIQYYNGEERAKGNILERFSAQQFPDLHSELNLSSLELGDSALYFCASSGPGDVGQFFGPGTRLTVL.

The chain carries TRBV12-3 or TRBV12-4 and TRBJ2-5; 7 bases agree with TRBD2. This CDR3 is built from 13 residues. V lost 5 bases and J lost 5; bases outside the gene matches: 5. The CDR3 bases are TGTGCCAGCAGTCGGACTAGAGTCGAGACCCAGTACTTC. Protein: CASSRTRVETQYF.

V usage is TRBV24-1 and J usage is TRBJ2-7; 10 nucleotides line up with TRBD2. Germline CDR1 is KGHDR and CDR2 is SFDVKD. The trim removed 3 bases at V and 4 bases at J, leaving 8 bases unmatched. The CDR3 has 16 amino acids. The CDR3 loop reads CATSDDTSGVGYEQYF. The CDR3, as DNA: TGTGCCACCAGTGATGACACTAGCGGGGTAGGATACGAGCAGTACTTC.

There are a few counts of this clone. The V and J genes are TRBV9 and TRBJ2-5, with 7 bases identical to TRBD2. The CDR3 length is 17 residues. Per the germline V gene, CDR1 is SGDLS and CDR2 is YYNGEE. The V and J ends lost 0 bases and 3 bases, in that order; junction bases with no gene match: 11. The CDR3 bases are TGTGCCAGCAGCGTAGGGGGCCTAGCGGACTGGGAAGAGACCCAGTACTTC. This codes for CASSVGGLADWEETQYF. Filled out from reference TRBV9 and TRBJ2-5, the complete variable domain reads DSGVTQTPKHLITATGQRVTLRCSPRSGDLSVYWYQQSLDQGLQFLIQYYNGEERAKGNILERFSAQQFPDLHSELNLSSLELGDSALYFCASSVGGLADWEETQYFGPGTRLLVL.

The genes are TRBV5-1 and TRBJ1-2; 7 nucleotides agree with TRBD1. Germline V CDR1 and CDR2: SGHRS, YFSETQ. The ends lost 0 bases at V and 4 bases at J; junction bases unmatched: 3. The CDR3 loop spans 14 amino acids. The CDR3 is CASSLETGLYGYTF. The CDR3, as DNA: TGCGCCAGCAGCTTGGAGACAGGGCTCTATGGCTACACCTTC.

The chain joins TRBV4-1 to TRBJ2-2; 11 bases are shared with TRBD2. Germline CDR1 reads MGHRA; CDR2 reads YSYEKL. CDR3 size: 18 residues. Trimming cost V 3 bases and J 3 bases; bases outside gene matches: 9. The CDR3 region is CASSHFLAGGPDTGELFF. The CDR3 nucleotides read TGCGCCAGCAGCCATTTCTTAGCGGGAGGGCCCGACACCGGGGAGCTGTTTTTT.

This rearrangement joins TRBV3-1 (or the pseudogene TRBV3-2) to TRBJ2-5; 11 bases agree with TRBD2. V shed 3 bases, J shed 3 bases, and the junction held 27 bases outside the gene matches. Per germline, CDR1 LGHDT and CDR2 YNNKEL (reference sequence). The CDR3 consists of 23 residues. The chain's CDR3 is CASSQVYLTSGASPPDGKETQYF. In nucleotides, the CDR3 is TGTGCCAGCAGCCAGGTATACTTGACTAGCGGGGCGAGCCCGCCGGACGGAAAAGAGACCCAGTACTTC.

The V and J genes are TRBV24-1 and TRBJ2-7; 7 positions match TRBD1. This CDR3 comprises 16 residues. V shed 4 bases and J 3 bases; nucleotides not matched to a gene: 11. Germline-derived CDR1 and CDR2 are KGHDR and SFDVKD. The CDR3 nucleotides read TGTGCCACCAGTGACCCCGGGAAAGGGGGCGTCTACGAGCAGTACTTC. It specifies CATSDPGKGGVYEQYF.

The CDR3 here is CASSTMDRVSTDTQYF. In nucleotides, the CDR3 is TGTGCCAGCAGCACCATGGACAGGGTCAGCACAGATACGCAGTATTTT. The chain is built from TRBV7-8 and TRBJ2-3; TRBD1 matches at 8 bases. CDR1 and CDR2 (germline): SGHVS, FQNEAQ. Germline trimming cut 5 bases from V and 0 bases from J; bases unmatched to any gene: 7. The CDR3 contains 16 residues. The whole variable domain, filled in from reference TRBV7-8 and TRBJ2-3, reads GAGVSQSPRYKVAKRGQDVALRCDPISGHVSLFWYQQALGQGPEFLTYFQNEAQLDKSGLPSDRFFAERPEGSVSTLKIQRTQQEDSAVYLCASSTMDRVSTDTQYFGPGTRLTVL.

The chain employs TRBV28 and TRBJ2-6, with D unresolved. The ends were cut back, 5 bases at V and 0 bases at J, with 14 bases in the middle. CDR1 is MDHEN and CDR2 is SYDVKM in the germline V gene. The CDR3 spans 17 residues. CDR3 amino acids: CASSNVEDFSGANVLTF. The CDR3 nucleotides are TGTGCCAGCAGTAACGTAGAGGATTTCTCTGGGGCCAACGTCCTGACTTTC.

This chain connects TRBV24-1 to TRBJ2-1, with 9 positions matching TRBD2. This CDR3 contains 16 residues. Germline CDR1 is KGHDR and CDR2 is SFDVKD. With V trimmed by 4 bases and J by 8 bases, 11 bases remained unmatched. CDR3 protein: CATSEGLAGTEDEQFF. The CDR3 coding sequence is TGTGCCACCAGTGAAGGGCTAGCGGGAACTGAGGATGAGCAGTTCTTC.